This TCR beta chain is from a study of cytomegalovirus exposure and HLA in healthy donors. J lost 5 bases, V lost 3 bases, and 9 bases had no gene match. Germline V gene sequence: CDR1 KGHSH, CDR2 LQKENI. The CDR3 sequence is 15 residues long. Notes on this clone: What it binds is unknown.

Findings and limits, study-wide: Some segments of the V type, notably TRBV6-2 and TRBV6-3, were excluded as indistinguishable.

PCR used 60 Vbeta primers and 13 Jbeta primers. Clones were read by immunoSEQ multiplex PCR, and TCRdb kept only the in-frame ones, dropping some. Of approximately 130,000 clones detected, around 81% appear once; the ten largest clones hold roughly 2.4%. The rearrangement links TRBV18 to TRBJ1-2; 7 positions match TRBD1. The receptor was isolated from a woman between 40 and 50 years old in good health and CMV-seronegative. The sequencing input was PBMCs. CDR3 sequence reads: CASSPPSRDSYGYTF. In DNA, the CDR3 is TGTGCCAGCTCACCTCCGTCCCGGGACAGTTATGGCTACACCTTC.